This T cell receptor (beta chain) was identified in a study of blood T cell repertoires in COVID-19. The data were produced by immunoSEQ multiplex PCR, yet TCRdb's version contains in-frame clones alone and is incomplete. Of about 250,000 clones listed, about nine tenths are singletons. Germline V gene sequence: CDR1 KGHSH, CDR2 LQKENI. With 9 bases removed from V and 4 bases from J, the gap between germline ends came to 18 bases. CDR3 length: 14 amino acids. The sequence was obtained from a man aged 40-50 years who had recovered from COVID-19. The chain uses TRBV18 and TRBJ1-2; D is perhaps TRBD1 (6 bases). Material: PBMCs or T cells enriched from blood (not recorded which). This CDR3 is CASSSGEGGYGYTF. The CDR3, as DNA: TGTGCCAGTTCTTCAGGGGAAGGGGGCTATGGCTACACCTTC.